The 6 T cell receptor beta chains reported below all come from one sample, sequenced in a study of T-cell reconstitution after alpha-beta-depleted transplantation in children. As it was prepared, the TCRbeta library received unique molecular identifiers. TCRdb reprocessed the PCR reads with MiXCR, giving one entry per CDR3 protein. The table includes fewer than 550,000 distinct CDR3 sequences, 11% detected once. This sample comprised PBMCs, mostly from graft donor cells, obtained 180 days after TCRalphabeta/CD19-depleted stem cell transplant. Receptor source: a female patient between 2 and 15 years old who had a stem cell transplant for aplastic anemia, so the T cells may come from the graft donor.

The CDR3 DNA sequence: TGTGCCAGCAGGGACGGCCCCTACAATGAGCAGTTCTTC. Translating gives CASRDGPYNEQFF. The chain has TRBV6-6 and TRBJ2-1; D is ambiguous. V shed 6 bases and J shed 2 bases, with 8 bases lying between them. The CDR3 totals 13 residues. Germline values: CDR1 MNHNY, CDR2 SVGAGI (reference sequence).

CDR3 sequence reads: CASSVDFGPARELFF. The CDR3 DNA follows: TGTGCCAGCAGCGTAGATTTTGGGCCGGCCCGGGAGCTGTTTTTT. The chain is built from TRBV9 and TRBJ2-2; D not resolved. V was pared by 0 bases and J by 9 bases, with 15 bases between. The germline V gene has CDR1 SGDLS and CDR2 YYNGEE. The CDR3 runs 15 residues.

This clonotype appeared a few times. The gene calls are TRBV7-2 and TRBJ1-4; no definite D call. The V gene lost 4 bases and the J gene lost 5 bases, with 17 bases spanning the gap. Germline values: CDR1 SGHTA, CDR2 FQGNSA. The CDR3 is made up of 16 amino acids. The CDR3 protein is CASSSGGWRKNEKLFF. The DNA of the CDR3 is TGTGCCAGCAGCTCCGGTGGGTGGCGGAAGAATGAAAAACTGTTTTTT.

This clonotype was detected ten times or more. This chain uses TRBV20-1 with TRBJ1-5; 8 nucleotides line up with TRBD1. This CDR3 spans 14 amino acids. Looked up from germline, CDR1 is DFQATT and CDR2 is SNEGSKA (reference sequence). V trimming: 6 bases; J trimming: 7 bases; junction bases outside the gene matches: 11. CDR3 region: CSAMRQGSNQPQHF. The CDR3 DNA is TGCAGTGCGATGCGACAGGGGAGTAACCAGCCCCAGCATTTT.

V usage is TRBV5-1 and J usage is TRBJ2-3; 7 bases are shared with TRBD2. This CDR3 region has 14 residues. Trimming took 3 bases from V and 7 from J; bases not matched to a gene: 8. CDR1 SGHRS and CDR2 YFSETQ come from the germline V gene. This CDR3 is CASSSKRDANTQYF. The CDR3 DNA sequence: TGCGCCAGCAGCTCGAAGCGGGATGCTAATACGCAGTATTTT. The full variable domain, completed using reference TRBV5-1 and TRBJ2-3, is KAGVTQTPRYLIKTRGQQVTLSCSPISGHRSVSWYQQTPGQGLQFLFEYFSETQRNKGNFPGRFSGRQFSNSRSEMNVSTLELGDSALYLCASSSKRDANTQYFGPGTRLTVL.

The V call is TRBV29-1, the J call TRBJ2-4, with a tentative D call TRBD2 (5 bases). Per germline, CDR1 SQVTM and CDR2 ANQGSEA. CDR3 length: 13 residues. Trimming removed 6 bases from V and 5 bases from J, with 14 bases in between. For the CDR3, the DNA is TGCAGCGTCGAAAGAATGGGAGAAAACATTCAGTACTTC. Its protein is CSVERMGENIQYF.